Presented here are 23 T cell receptor beta chains from one specimen sequenced in a study of shared clonotypes between healthy human individuals. The naive CD8 fraction comprised CD45RO-negative cells positively selected for CCR7 and excluded terminally differentiated effector memory CD45RA+ cells. The repertoire was sequenced with immunoSEQ multiplex PCR; TCRdb's copy has only in-frame clones and lacks some. The sample has some 740,000 clones; over 90% are singletons. Sequenced material: naive CD8+ T cells sorted from blood. The receptors were sampled from a young man in good health.

The chain is built from TRBV7-9 and TRBJ1-2, with TRBD1 matching 8 bases. The CDR3 has 15 residues. Trimming took 5 bases from V and 3 from J; bases not matched to a gene: 8. Per germline, CDR1 SEHNR and CDR2 FQNEAQ (reference sequence). The CDR3 DNA is TGTGCCAGCAGCCCCCCGGGACAGGCCTACTATGGCTACACCTTC. Translation: CASSPPGQAYYGYTF. The full variable domain, with the rest looked up from reference TRBV7-9 and TRBJ1-2, is DTGVSQNPRHKITKRGQNVTFRCDPISEHNRLYWYRQTLGQGPEFLTYFQNEAQLEKSRLLSDRFSAERPKGSFSTLEIQRTEQGDSAMYLCASSPPGQAYYGYTFGSGTRLTVV.

The V gene is TRBV27, the J gene TRBJ2-1, with TRBD2 matching 7 bases. CDR3 length: 15 amino acids. CDR1 is MNHEY, CDR2 SMNVEV, per germline (reference sequence). V trimming: 1 base; J trimming: 4 bases; junction bases outside the gene matches: 4. CDR3 nucleotides: TGTGCCAGCAGTTTATATGGTAGCGGGTACAATGAGCAGTTCTTC. The encoded protein is CASSLYGSGYNEQFF.

This rearrangement joins TRBV15 to TRBJ2-7; 9 bases map to TRBD1. The CDR3 totals 16 residues. J lost 1 base, V lost 1 base, and 5 bases had no gene match. CDR1 and CDR2 (germline): LNHNV, YYDKDF (reference sequence). The CDR3 DNA reads as TGTGCCACCAGCAGAGGGGACAGGGCGTCGTCCTACGAGCAGTACTTC. Residues: CATSRGDRASSYEQYF. The whole variable domain, remainder taken from reference TRBV15 and TRBJ2-7, is DAMVIQNPRYQVTQFGKPVTLSCSQTLNHNVMYWYQQKSSQAPKLLFHYYDKDFNNEADTPDNFQSRRPNTSFCFLDIRSPGLGDTAMYLCATSRGDRASSYEQYFGPGTRLTVT.

The rearrangement joins TRBV14 to TRBJ2-2, with 9 nucleotides matching TRBD2. Germline CDR1 and CDR2: SGHDN and FVKESK. This CDR3 comprises 17 residues. V shed 4 bases, J shed 6 bases, and the junction held 12 bases outside the gene matches. The CDR3 coding sequence is TGTGCCAGCAGCCCAGTCAATAGCGGGAGAAGAGCCGGGGAGCTGTTTTTT. It encodes CASSPVNSGRRAGELFF.

This CDR3 reads CSVEDGRRLDEQFF. CDR3 nucleotides: TGCAGCGTTGAAGATGGGCGGAGGTTGGATGAGCAGTTCTTC. J is TRBJ2-1 and V is TRBV29-1, with D tentatively TRBD2 (5 bases). V lost 0 bases to trimming and J lost 8 bases, with 14 bases between them. This CDR3 region has 14 residues. Germline V lookup: CDR1 SQVTM, CDR2 ANQGSEA.

The J gene is TRBJ2-1, the V gene TRBV6-5, with 9 bases identical to TRBD1. The CDR3 is made up of 14 amino acids. V lost 5 bases to trimming and J lost 8 bases; unmatched junction nucleotides: 7. Looked up from germline, CDR1 is MNHEY and CDR2 is SVGAGI. CDR3 loop: CASSAGQGDDEQFF. The CDR3 nucleotides read TGTGCCAGCAGTGCGGGACAGGGTGACGATGAGCAGTTCTTC.

A single count supports this clone. This chain connects TRBV19 to TRBJ2-3, with D possibly TRBD2 on 6 matching bases. CDR1 and CDR2 from the germline V gene are LNHDA and SQIVND (reference sequence). V was clipped by 9 bases and J by 2 bases, with 12 bases between them. This CDR3 has 13 amino acids. For the CDR3, the DNA is TGTGCCAGCGGGACTCCATCCACAGATACGCAGTATTTT. This codes for CASGTPSTDTQYF.

The rearrangement joins TRBV7-9 to TRBJ2-1; TRBD1 matches 7 bases. The J segment lost 12 bases and the V segment lost 6 bases, leaving 8 bases of the junction unmatched. The CDR3 totals 12 residues. Germline-derived CDR1 and CDR2 are SEHNR and FQNEAQ (reference sequence). This chain's CDR3 is CASSIEQGRQFF. CDR3 nucleotide sequence: TGTGCCAGCAGTATAGAACAGGGGAGGCAGTTCTTC.

This chain joins TRBV27 and TRBJ1-1; D remains ambiguous. The CDR3 totals 13 residues. Trimming took off 7 bases at V and 2 bases at J, with 11 bases between the two ends. Germline CDR1 reads MNHEY; CDR2 reads SMNVEV (reference sequence). The CDR3 bases are TGTGCCAGCAAGGAGAATCTAAACACTGAAGCTTTCTTT. Translation gives CASKENLNTEAFF.

The rearrangement links TRBV10-3 to TRBJ2-7; tentatively, D is TRBD1 or TRBD2 (6 bases each). The CDR3 length is 13 residues. Germline V gives CDR1 ENHRY, CDR2 SYGVKD. The germline V and J ends were trimmed by 3 bases and 4 bases, with 10 bases remaining between them. CDR3 region: CAISEGGLYEQYF. The CDR3 DNA reads as TGTGCCATCAGTGAAGGGGGACTGTACGAGCAGTACTTC.

The chain has TRBV2 and TRBJ1-2; perhaps TRBD1 as D (6 bases). The V end was cut by 8 bases, the J end by 4 bases, with 17 bases between. The length of the CDR3 is 14 residues. Germline CDR1 is SNHLY and CDR2 is FYNNEI. For the CDR3, the DNA is TGTGCCAGCTCCTTTGAACAGGGCCTCTATGGCTACACCTTC. It specifies CASSFEQGLYGYTF.

The chain carries TRBV4-3 and TRBJ2-1, with 14 bases identical to TRBD2. This CDR3 has 17 amino acids. Germline V lookup: CDR1 LGHNA, CDR2 YSLEER. V was pared by 0 bases and J by 7 bases, with 5 bases of the junction left unmatched. CDR3 region: CASSQDPGTSGRNEQFF. The CDR3 DNA reads TGCGCCAGCAGCCAAGACCCCGGGACTAGCGGGAGAAATGAGCAGTTCTTC.

The rearrangement joins TRBV13 to TRBJ1-5; D is perhaps TRBD1 (6 bases). The CDR3 length is 14 residues. V was trimmed by 0 bases and J by 3 bases, leaving 6 bases between them. Germline V gives CDR1 PRHDT, CDR2 FYEKMQ (reference sequence). This chain's CDR3 is CASSLGGANQPQHF. CDR3 nucleotides: TGTGCCAGCAGCTTAGGGGGGGCCAATCAGCCCCAGCATTTT. Combining the CDR3 with reference TRBV13 and TRBJ1-5 gives the whole variable domain AAGVIQSPRHLIKEKRETATLKCYPIPRHDTVYWYQQGPGQDPQFLISFYEKMQSDKGSIPDRFSAQQFSDYHSELNMSSLELGDSALYFCASSLGGANQPQHFGDGTRLSIL.

The chain carries TRBV7-2 and TRBJ2-1, with TRBD2 matching over 14 bases. The CDR3 runs 18 residues. Germline V gene lookup returns CDR1 SGHTA and CDR2 FQGNSA. J gave up 2 bases and V 5 bases, and 8 bases lay outside the gene matches. The CDR3 protein is CASSQGLAGEWPYNEQFF. The CDR3 nucleotides read TGTGCCAGCAGCCAGGGACTAGCGGGAGAGTGGCCCTACAATGAGCAGTTCTTC.

V is TRBV7-9 and J is TRBJ2-2, with TRBD2 as a possible D gene (5 bases). The CDR3 has 13 amino acids. V lost 0 bases and J 6 bases, leaving 5 bases between the germline ends. Germline V gives CDR1 SEHNR, CDR2 FQNEAQ (reference sequence). The CDR3 DNA is TGTGCCAGCAGCTTAGCGCGGGCCGGGGAGCTGTTTTTT. Translated, it gives CASSLARAGELFF.

V is TRBV7-6 and J is TRBJ2-1, with D possibly matching TRBD2 (6 bases). The CDR3 extends over 15 amino acids. Per the germline V gene, CDR1 is SGHVS and CDR2 is FNYEAQ. Trimming pared 2 bases from V and 7 bases from J, leaving 15 bases between. The CDR3 loop is CASSLTVEGGNEQFF. The CDR3 DNA sequence: TGTGCCAGCAGCTTAACAGTGGAGGGCGGGAATGAGCAGTTCTTC.

The CDR3 spells CASSVGPNTGELFF. The CDR3 nucleotides are TGCGCCAGCAGCGTGGGACCAAACACCGGGGAGCTGTTTTTT. The chain links TRBV5-1 to TRBJ2-2; D could derive from TRBD1 or TRBD2 (5 bases each). V was trimmed by 4 bases and J by 2 bases, leaving 9 bases between them. The CDR3 has 14 residues. Germline CDR1 is SGHRS and CDR2 is YFSETQ.

The chain combines TRBV7-9 with TRBJ1-1, with D unclear. In germline, CDR1 is SEHNR, CDR2 FQNEAQ (reference sequence). The CDR3 runs 15 residues. V gave up 1 base and J gave up 0 bases, with 9 bases separating them. The DNA of the CDR3 is TGTGCCAGCAGCTTAGTTCCGGCTATGAACACTGAAGCTTTCTTT. Translation: CASSLVPAMNTEAFF.

The rearrangement joins TRBV7-9 to TRBJ2-7; 10 positions agree with TRBD1. After removal of 5 bases from V and 3 bases from J, the junction contained 7 bases not matched to a gene. The length of the CDR3 is 15 residues. Germline CDR1 SEHNR, CDR2 FQNEAQ (reference sequence). The CDR3 loop is CASSNRDRGLYEQYF. DNA for the CDR3: TGTGCCAGCAGCAACCGGGACAGGGGACTCTACGAGCAGTACTTC. Filled out from reference TRBV7-9 and TRBJ2-7, the complete variable domain reads DTGVSQNPRHKITKRGQNVTFRCDPISEHNRLYWYRQTLGQGPEFLTYFQNEAQLEKSRLLSDRFSAERPKGSFSTLEIQRTEQGDSAMYLCASSNRDRGLYEQYFGPGTRLTVT.

This chain links TRBV4-3 with TRBJ2-7; maybe TRBD1 (5 bases). The CDR3 totals 15 residues. The V and J ends lost 2 bases and 3 bases respectively, with 14 bases between them. CDR1 is LGHNA and CDR2 is YSLEER in the germline V gene. CDR3 nucleotides: TGCGCCAGCAGCCAATCCGTGGTGACAGTCTACGAGCAGTACTTC. This encodes CASSQSVVTVYEQYF.

This clone appeared once. V is TRBV6-5 and J is TRBJ2-1; D ambiguous. CDR1 is MNHEY and CDR2 is SVGAGI in the germline V gene. This CDR3 is 12 amino acids long. Trimming took off 4 bases at V and 6 bases at J, with 7 bases between the two ends. For the CDR3, the DNA is TGTGCCAGCAGTTCCGCTACCAATGAGCAGTTCTTC. Protein product: CASSSATNEQFF.

As regards this clone: Other DNA sequences in the same sample also yield this CDR3. This chain links TRBV27 with TRBJ2-1, with TRBD2 matching over 10 bases. The germline gives CDR1 MNHEY, CDR2 SMNVEV (reference sequence). Losses at the gene ends were 3 bases for V and 2 bases for J; bases not matched to a gene: 1. CDR3 size: 15 residues. The CDR3 DNA is TGTGCCAGCAGTTTGACTAGCGGGCCCTACAATGAGCAGTTCTTC. This sequence encodes CASSLTSGPYNEQFF.

V is TRBV7-9 and J is TRBJ2-1; D ambiguous. The CDR3 is 14 amino acids. Trimming left V 1 base short and J 4 bases short, with 8 bases between. Per the germline V gene, CDR1 is SEHNR and CDR2 is FQNEAQ (reference sequence). The CDR3 DNA reads TGTGCCAGCAGCTTAGATATAGGATACAATGAGCAGTTCTTC. Translating gives CASSLDIGYNEQFF.